A selection of T cell receptor beta chains follows, all from one sample in a study of T cell clonotyping in hematopoietic cell transplantation. Some clones are missing from TCRdb's copy, which holds only in-frame ones; the method was immunoSEQ multiplex PCR. The top ten hold about 12% of the sample, which has about 16,000 clones, around 66% seen once. The sample was PBMCs, taken 30 days after allogeneic stem cell transplant. Receptor source: a male patient in his fifties who had an allogeneic stem cell transplant from an unrelated donor, so T cells may come from the graft donor. Some clones in this sample may be carry-over from other donors' samples. Both conserved end residues are part of each CDR3. Fields, in order: clone size, D gene, J gene, CDR3 length, V gene, CDR3 protein, CDR3 DNA. The D gene is left open where the match is weak. Rows may omit the clone size; those that give it use once, few, many or a size class.

abundance: .; d_gene: .; j_gene: TRBJ1-5; len: 15; v_gene: TRBV2; CDR3aa: CASSRTGGSNQPQHF; CDR3nt: TGTGCCAGCAGTAGGACGGGAGGAAGCAATCAGCCCCAGCATTTT
abundance: .; d_gene: .; j_gene: TRBJ2-3; len: 13; v_gene: TRBV6-5; CDR3aa: CASSASKGRTQYF; CDR3nt: TGTGCCAGCAGTGCCTCCAAGGGACGCACGCAGTATTTT
abundance: .; d_gene: .; j_gene: TRBJ1-1; len: 15; v_gene: TRBV6-4; CDR3aa: CASSDSRETNTEAFF; CDR3nt: TGTGCCAGCAGTGACTCGAGGGAGACGAACACTGAAGCTTTCTTT
abundance: .; d_gene: .; j_gene: TRBJ1-5; len: 15; v_gene: TRBV30; CDR3aa: CAWSVSTDYNQPQHF; CDR3nt: TGTGCCTGGAGTGTATCTACAGACTACAATCAGCCCCAGCATTTT
abundance: .; d_gene: .; j_gene: TRBJ1-2; len: 15; v_gene: TRBV4-2; CDR3aa: CASSPPRAANYGYTF; CDR3nt: TGTGCCAGCAGCCCGCCCAGGGCAGCTAACTATGGCTACACCTTC
abundance: once; d_gene: TRBD1; j_gene: TRBJ1-1; len: 13; v_gene: TRBV2; CDR3aa: CASVDRGSTEAFF; CDR3nt: TGTGCCAGCGTAGACAGGGGAAGCACTGAAGCTTTCTTT
abundance: .; d_gene: TRBD1; j_gene: TRBJ2-7; len: 13; v_gene: TRBV9; CDR3aa: CASSMGTAYEQYF; CDR3nt: TGTGCCAGCAGCATGGGGACAGCCTACGAGCAGTACTTC
abundance: .; d_gene: .; j_gene: TRBJ1-5; len: 13; v_gene: TRBV30; CDR3aa: CAWSVLPPRPQHF; CDR3nt: TGTGCCTGGAGTGTACTACCCCCGAGGCCCCAGCATTTT
abundance: .; d_gene: TRBD1; j_gene: TRBJ1-1; len: 15; v_gene: TRBV6-5; CDR3aa: CASRRTGTGNTEAFF; CDR3nt: TGTGCCAGCAGGCGGACGGGGACAGGGAACACTGAAGCTTTCTTT
abundance: .; d_gene: TRBD1; j_gene: TRBJ1-4; len: 15; v_gene: TRBV5-1; CDR3aa: CASRQGPWGNEKLFF; CDR3nt: TGCGCCAGCAGACAGGGGCCTTGGGGTAATGAAAAACTGTTTTTT
abundance: .; d_gene: .; j_gene: TRBJ1-6; len: 16; v_gene: TRBV9; CDR3aa: CASSVGFRGHNSPLHF; CDR3nt: TGTGCCAGCAGCGTAGGTTTTCGGGGCCACAATTCACCCCTCCACTTT
abundance: .; d_gene: .; j_gene: TRBJ1-2; len: 14; v_gene: TRBV28; CDR3aa: CASSLLHELYGYTF; CDR3nt: TGTGCCAGCAGTTTACTACATGAATTGTATGGCTACACCTTC
abundance: .; d_gene: TRBD1; j_gene: TRBJ2-7; len: 13; v_gene: TRBV4-3; CDR3aa: CASSQRTGREQYF; CDR3nt: TGCGCCAGCAGCCAACGGACAGGTCGCGAGCAGTACTTC
abundance: few; d_gene: .; j_gene: TRBJ1-1; len: 14; v_gene: TRBV7-9; CDR3aa: CASSLAGEPRGAFF; CDR3nt: TGTGCCAGCAGCTTAGCCGGGGAACCACGAGGGGCTTTCTTT
abundance: .; d_gene: .; j_gene: TRBJ1-3; len: 15; v_gene: TRBV6-5; CDR3aa: CASSPTLYSGNTIYF; CDR3nt: TGTGCCAGCAGCCCTACACTATACTCGGGAAACACCATATATTTT
abundance: .; d_gene: .; j_gene: TRBJ2-5; len: 14; v_gene: TRBV6-5; CDR3aa: CASSYSGSQETQYF; CDR3nt: TGTGCCAGCAGTTACTCTGGCAGCCAAGAGACCCAGTACTTC
abundance: medium-sized; d_gene: TRBD1; j_gene: TRBJ2-7; len: 16; v_gene: TRBV4-1; CDR3aa: CASSQGDSPFSYEQYF; CDR3nt: TGCGCCAGCAGCCAAGGGGACAGTCCTTTTTCCTACGAGCAGTACTTC
abundance: .; d_gene: .; j_gene: TRBJ2-7; len: 18; v_gene: TRBV30; CDR3aa: CAWTPGDPSKRDTYEQYF; CDR3nt: TGTGCCTGGACCCCCGGGGACCCATCAAAAAGGGATACCTACGAGCAGTACTTC
abundance: .; d_gene: .; j_gene: TRBJ2-5; len: 14; v_gene: TRBV7-2; CDR3aa: CASSLERGSGTQYF; CDR3nt: TGTGCCAGCAGCTTAGAGAGGGGTTCTGGGACCCAGTACTTC
abundance: once; d_gene: .; j_gene: TRBJ1-5; len: 14; v_gene: TRBV10-3; CDR3aa: CAISESVGNQPQHF; CDR3nt: TGTGCCATCAGTGAGTCGGTCGGCAATCAGCCCCAGCATTTT
abundance: .; d_gene: .; j_gene: TRBJ2-7; len: 14; v_gene: TRBV30; CDR3aa: CAWTLGLARSEQYF; CDR3nt: TGTGCCTGGACCCTGGGGCTAGCGAGGAGCGAGCAGTACTTC
abundance: .; d_gene: .; j_gene: TRBJ2-2; len: 13; v_gene: TRBV6-1; CDR3aa: CASQRGNTGELFF; CDR3nt: TGTGCCAGCCAGAGGGGGAACACCGGGGAGCTGTTTTTT
abundance: .; d_gene: .; j_gene: TRBJ2-5; len: 10; v_gene: TRBV11-2; CDR3aa: CASSSGRVNF; CDR3nt: TGTGCCAGCAGCTCGGGACGGGTAAACTTC
abundance: .; d_gene: .; j_gene: TRBJ1-1; len: 14; v_gene: TRBV5-6; CDR3aa: CASSPTGPKPEAFF; CDR3nt: TGTGCCAGCAGCCCTACCGGACCTAAACCTGAAGCTTTCTTT
abundance: .; d_gene: .; j_gene: TRBJ1-2; len: 10; v_gene: TRBV19; CDR3aa: CRTTNYGYTF; CDR3nt: TGTCGCACTACTAACTATGGCTACACCTTC
abundance: few; d_gene: TRBD1; j_gene: TRBJ1-5; len: 16; v_gene: TRBV4-1; CDR3aa: CASSLGQTYSNQPQHF; CDR3nt: TGCGCCAGCAGCCTGGGACAGACGTATAGCAATCAGCCCCAGCATTTT
abundance: .; d_gene: .; j_gene: TRBJ1-2; len: 13; v_gene: TRBV19; CDR3aa: CASSIRGADGYTF; CDR3nt: TGTGCCAGTAGTATCAGAGGTGCGGATGGCTACACCTTC
abundance: medium-sized; d_gene: TRBD1; j_gene: TRBJ1-5; len: 16; v_gene: TRBV30; CDR3aa: CAWQQSQGAGNQPQHF; CDR3nt: TGTGCCTGGCAACAATCGCAGGGGGCTGGCAATCAGCCCCAGCATTTT
abundance: once; d_gene: .; j_gene: TRBJ1-1; len: 13; v_gene: TRBV14; CDR3aa: CASSQVGPTGAFF; CDR3nt: TGTGCCAGCAGCCAAGTTGGACCCACTGGAGCTTTCTTT
abundance: .; d_gene: .; j_gene: TRBJ2-5; len: 14; v_gene: TRBV9; CDR3aa: CASSQGPFGETQYF; CDR3nt: TGTGCCAGCAGCCAGGGGCCCTTCGGGGAGACCCAGTACTTC
abundance: few; d_gene: .; j_gene: TRBJ1-5; len: 15; v_gene: TRBV2; CDR3aa: CASCGSRVGNQPQHF; CDR3nt: TGTGCCAGCTGTGGGAGTAGGGTTGGCAATCAGCCCCAGCATTTT
abundance: few; d_gene: .; j_gene: TRBJ1-2; len: 13; v_gene: TRBV2; CDR3aa: CASSLGRGAGYTF; CDR3nt: TGTGCCAGCAGTCTAGGACGGGGGGCTGGCTACACCTTC
abundance: .; d_gene: .; j_gene: TRBJ2-7; len: 15; v_gene: TRBV7-2; CDR3aa: CASSLIYGSSYEQYF; CDR3nt: TGTGCCAGCAGCTTAATCTATGGGAGCTCATACGAGCAGTACTTC
abundance: .; d_gene: .; j_gene: TRBJ1-1; len: 13; v_gene: TRBV11-2; CDR3aa: CASSLARIGKAFF; CDR3nt: TGTGCCAGCAGCTTAGCTCGGATCGGGAAAGCTTTCTTT
abundance: .; d_gene: .; j_gene: TRBJ1-3; len: 13; v_gene: TRBV10-3; CDR3aa: CASSYSSGNTIYF; CDR3nt: TGTGCCAGCAGTTATAGCTCTGGAAACACCATATATTTT
abundance: .; d_gene: TRBD1; j_gene: TRBJ1-2; len: 11; v_gene: TRBV27; CDR3aa: CASLGGTGYTF; CDR3nt: TGTGCCAGCTTAGGGGGCACTGGCTACACCTTC
abundance: few; d_gene: TRBD1; j_gene: TRBJ1-1; len: 12; v_gene: TRBV7-9; CDR3aa: CASSPRDREAFF; CDR3nt: TGTGCCAGCAGCCCACGGGACAGAGAAGCTTTCTTT
abundance: .; d_gene: TRBD1; j_gene: TRBJ2-3; len: 15; v_gene: TRBV5-1; CDR3aa: CASSLGQGGTDTQYF; CDR3nt: TGCGCCAGCAGCTTGGGACAGGGGGGGACAGATACGCAGTATTTT
abundance: .; d_gene: TRBD2; j_gene: TRBJ2-2; len: 15; v_gene: TRBV4-2; CDR3aa: CASSPHIGLAGELFF; CDR3nt: TGTGCCAGCAGCCCACACATTGGACTAGCCGGGGAGCTGTTTTTT
abundance: .; d_gene: .; j_gene: TRBJ1-4; len: 12; v_gene: TRBV6-5; CDR3aa: CASSSNWEKLFF; CDR3nt: TGTGCCAGCAGTTCGAACTGGGAAAAACTGTTTTTT
abundance: .; d_gene: .; j_gene: TRBJ1-5; len: 14; v_gene: TRBV30; CDR3aa: CAWTSARGTQPQHF; CDR3nt: TGCGCCTGGACGTCAGCCAGGGGTACTCAGCCCCAGCATTTT
abundance: .; d_gene: .; j_gene: TRBJ1-6; len: 14; v_gene: TRBV2; CDR3aa: CASNGDGGRSPLHF; CDR3nt: TGTGCCAGCAATGGGGACGGCGGCCGGTCACCCCTCCACTTT
abundance: .; d_gene: .; j_gene: TRBJ2-6; len: 14; v_gene: TRBV10-3; CDR3aa: CATRSGDGANVLTF; CDR3nt: TGTGCCACCCGGAGTGGGGACGGGGCCAACGTCCTGACTTTC
abundance: .; d_gene: .; j_gene: TRBJ2-6; len: 12; v_gene: TRBV28; CDR3aa: CASRSGANVLTF; CDR3nt: TGTGCCAGCAGGTCTGGGGCCAACGTCCTGACTTTC
abundance: medium-sized; d_gene: .; j_gene: TRBJ1-6; len: 13; v_gene: TRBV6-4; CDR3aa: CASSDSLGSPLHF; CDR3nt: TGTGCCAGCAGTGACTCTCTAGGCTCACCCCTCCACTTT
abundance: .; d_gene: TRBD1; j_gene: TRBJ2-6; len: 18; v_gene: TRBV4-1; CDR3aa: CASSQAGQGSTGANVLTF; CDR3nt: TGCGCCAGCAGCCAAGCTGGACAGGGGTCAACTGGGGCCAACGTCCTGACTTTC
abundance: few; d_gene: TRBD1; j_gene: TRBJ2-7; len: 13; v_gene: TRBV6-5; CDR3aa: CASSPTGDYEQYF; CDR3nt: TGTGCCAGCAGTCCGACAGGGGACTACGAGCAGTACTTC
abundance: .; d_gene: .; j_gene: TRBJ2-7; len: 15; v_gene: TRBV4-3; CDR3aa: CASSQEAGANYEQYF; CDR3nt: TGCGCCAGCAGCCAAGAAGCAGGGGCCAACTACGAGCAGTACTTC
abundance: .; d_gene: .; j_gene: TRBJ2-3; len: 13; v_gene: TRBV30; CDR3aa: CAWSPALTDTQYF; CDR3nt: TGTGCCTGGAGCCCTGCCCTCACAGATACGCAGTATTTT
abundance: .; d_gene: .; j_gene: TRBJ2-5; len: 13; v_gene: TRBV19; CDR3aa: CASRVPGSETQYF; CDR3nt: TGTGCCAGTAGGGTACCGGGTTCAGAGACCCAGTACTTC
abundance: .; d_gene: .; j_gene: TRBJ2-7; len: 15; v_gene: TRBV25-1; CDR3aa: CASSSVIWTDYEQYF; CDR3nt: TGTGCCAGCAGCTCCGTCATATGGACAGACTACGAGCAGTACTTC
abundance: .; d_gene: TRBD1; j_gene: TRBJ1-2; len: 14; v_gene: TRBV5-1; CDR3aa: CASSYGQGTYGYTF; CDR3nt: TGCGCCAGCAGCTACGGACAGGGTACCTATGGCTACACCTTC
abundance: .; d_gene: TRBD1; j_gene: TRBJ2-7; len: 15; v_gene: TRBV30; CDR3aa: CAWSPGTGELREQYF; CDR3nt: TGTGCCTGGAGCCCTGGGACAGGGGAATTGCGCGAGCAGTACTTC
abundance: .; d_gene: .; j_gene: TRBJ1-1; len: 11; v_gene: TRBV30; CDR3aa: CTWSVLAEAFF; CDR3nt: TGTACCTGGAGTGTTCTGGCTGAAGCTTTCTTT